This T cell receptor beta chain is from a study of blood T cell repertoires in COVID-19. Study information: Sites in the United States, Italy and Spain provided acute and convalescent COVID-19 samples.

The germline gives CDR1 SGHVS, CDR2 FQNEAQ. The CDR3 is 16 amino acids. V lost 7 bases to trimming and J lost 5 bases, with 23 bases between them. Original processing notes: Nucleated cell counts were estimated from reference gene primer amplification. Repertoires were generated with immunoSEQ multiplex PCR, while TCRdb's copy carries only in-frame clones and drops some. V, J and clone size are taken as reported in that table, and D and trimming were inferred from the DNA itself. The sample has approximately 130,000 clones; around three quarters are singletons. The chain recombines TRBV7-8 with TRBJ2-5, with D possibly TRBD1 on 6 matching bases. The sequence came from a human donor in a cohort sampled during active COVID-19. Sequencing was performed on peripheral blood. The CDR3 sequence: CASNLEQGNGVETQYF. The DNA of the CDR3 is TGTGCCAGCAACCTCGAGCAGGGGAATGGGGTGGAGACCCAGTACTTC.